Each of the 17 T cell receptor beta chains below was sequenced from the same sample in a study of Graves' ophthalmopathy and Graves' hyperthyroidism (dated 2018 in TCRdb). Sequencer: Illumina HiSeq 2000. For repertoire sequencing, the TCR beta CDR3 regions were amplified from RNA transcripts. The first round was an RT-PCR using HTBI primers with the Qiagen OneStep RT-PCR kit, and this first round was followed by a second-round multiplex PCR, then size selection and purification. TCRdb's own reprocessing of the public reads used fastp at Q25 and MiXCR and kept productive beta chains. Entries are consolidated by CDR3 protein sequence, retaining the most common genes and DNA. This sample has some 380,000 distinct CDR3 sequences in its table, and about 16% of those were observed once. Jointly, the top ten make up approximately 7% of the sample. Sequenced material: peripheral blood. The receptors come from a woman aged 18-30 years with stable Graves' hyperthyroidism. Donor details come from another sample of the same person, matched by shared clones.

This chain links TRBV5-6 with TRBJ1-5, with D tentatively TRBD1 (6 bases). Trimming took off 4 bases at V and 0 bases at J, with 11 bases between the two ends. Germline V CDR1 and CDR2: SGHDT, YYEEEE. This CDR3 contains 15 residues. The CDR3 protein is CASSTQGISNQPQHF. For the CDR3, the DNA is TGTGCCAGCAGCACACAGGGAATTAGCAATCAGCCCCAGCATTTT.

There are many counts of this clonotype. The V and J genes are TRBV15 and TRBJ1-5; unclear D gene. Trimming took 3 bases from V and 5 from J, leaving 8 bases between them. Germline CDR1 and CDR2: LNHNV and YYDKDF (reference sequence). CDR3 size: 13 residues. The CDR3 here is CATSSRIDQPQHF. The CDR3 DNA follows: TGTGCCACCAGCAGCAGAATAGATCAGCCCCAGCATTTT.

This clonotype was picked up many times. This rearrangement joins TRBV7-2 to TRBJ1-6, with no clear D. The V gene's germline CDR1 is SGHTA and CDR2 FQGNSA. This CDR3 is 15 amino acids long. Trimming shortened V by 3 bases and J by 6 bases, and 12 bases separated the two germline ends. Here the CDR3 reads CASSFDTAPNSPLHF. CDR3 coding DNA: TGTGCCAGCAGCTTCGATACGGCTCCTAATTCACCCCTCCACTTT.

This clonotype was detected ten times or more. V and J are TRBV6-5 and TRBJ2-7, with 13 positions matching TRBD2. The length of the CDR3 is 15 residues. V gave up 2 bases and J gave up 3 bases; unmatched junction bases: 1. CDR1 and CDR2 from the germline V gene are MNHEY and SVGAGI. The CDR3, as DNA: TGTGCCAGCAGTTACGGGACTAGCGGGGACTACGAGCAGTACTTC. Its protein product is CASSYGTSGDYEQYF.

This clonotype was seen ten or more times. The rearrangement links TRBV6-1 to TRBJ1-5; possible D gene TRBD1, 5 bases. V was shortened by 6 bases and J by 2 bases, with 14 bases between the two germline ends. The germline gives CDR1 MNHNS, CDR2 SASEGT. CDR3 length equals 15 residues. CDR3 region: CASSLDSSGNQPQHF. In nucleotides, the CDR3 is TGTGCCAGCAGCCTTGACAGTTCCGGCAATCAGCCCCAGCATTTT.

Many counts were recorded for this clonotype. CDR3 in DNA: TGTGCCAGCAGTGAAGCGCCGGAGGGATGGGAGACCCAGTACTTC. Amino acids: CASSEAPEGWETQYF. V is TRBV2 and J is TRBJ2-5; D is possibly TRBD2 (6 bases). The germline V gene encodes CDR1 SNHLY and CDR2 FYNNEI. The ends were cut back, 0 bases at V and 5 bases at J, with 13 bases in the middle. CDR3 length: 15 amino acids.

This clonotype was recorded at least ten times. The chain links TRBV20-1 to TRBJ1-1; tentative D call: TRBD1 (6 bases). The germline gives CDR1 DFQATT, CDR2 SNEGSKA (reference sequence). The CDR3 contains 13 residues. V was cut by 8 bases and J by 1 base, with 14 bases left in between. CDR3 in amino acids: CSLARGRNTEAFF. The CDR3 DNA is TGCAGTCTCGCGAGGGGGAGGAACACTGAAGCTTTCTTT.

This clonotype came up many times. The CDR3 region is CASFTGSVGNTIYF. CDR3 bases: TGCGCCAGCTTTACGGGTTCGGTTGGAAACACCATATATTTT. This chain uses TRBV10-2 with TRBJ1-3; D unclear. This CDR3 has 14 amino acids. Trimming pared 8 bases from V and 3 bases from J, leaving 14 bases between. Per the germline V gene, CDR1 is WSHSY and CDR2 is SAAADI.

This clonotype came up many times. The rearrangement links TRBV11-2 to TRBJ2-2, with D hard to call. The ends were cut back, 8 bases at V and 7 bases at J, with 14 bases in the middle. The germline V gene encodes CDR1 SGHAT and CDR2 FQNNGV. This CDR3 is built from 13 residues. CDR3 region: CASATSSVGELFF. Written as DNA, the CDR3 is TGTGCCAGCGCAACAAGTAGTGTCGGGGAGCTGTTTTTT.

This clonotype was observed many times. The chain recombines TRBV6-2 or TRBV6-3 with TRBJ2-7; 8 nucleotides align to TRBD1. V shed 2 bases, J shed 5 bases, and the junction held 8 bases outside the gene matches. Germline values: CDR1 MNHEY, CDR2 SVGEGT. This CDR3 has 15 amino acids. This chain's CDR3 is CASSYIPDRGDEQYF. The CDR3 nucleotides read TGTGCCAGCAGTTACATTCCCGACAGGGGCGACGAGCAGTACTTC.

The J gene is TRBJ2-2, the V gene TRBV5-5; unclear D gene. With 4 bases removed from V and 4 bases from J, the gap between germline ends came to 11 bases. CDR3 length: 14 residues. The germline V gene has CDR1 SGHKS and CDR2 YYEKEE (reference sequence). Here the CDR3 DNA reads TGTGCCAGCAGCCCTTATGGCGGCACCGGGGAGCTGTTTTTT. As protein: CASSPYGGTGELFF.

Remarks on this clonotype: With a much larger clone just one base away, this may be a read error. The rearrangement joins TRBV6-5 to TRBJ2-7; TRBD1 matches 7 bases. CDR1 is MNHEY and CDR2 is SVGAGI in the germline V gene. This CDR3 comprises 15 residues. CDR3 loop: CASSSRTGSPYKQYF. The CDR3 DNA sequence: TGTGCCAGCAGTTCCAGGACAGGTTCGCCCTACAAGCAGTACTTC.

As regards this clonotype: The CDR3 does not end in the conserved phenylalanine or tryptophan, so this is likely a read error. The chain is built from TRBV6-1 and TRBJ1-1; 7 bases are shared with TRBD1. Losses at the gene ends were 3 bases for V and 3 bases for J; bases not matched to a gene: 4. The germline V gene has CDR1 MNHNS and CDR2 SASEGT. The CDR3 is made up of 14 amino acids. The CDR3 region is CASSDQGEDTEAFY. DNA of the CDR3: TGTGCCAGCAGTGATCAGGGGGAGGACACTGAAGCTTTCTAT.

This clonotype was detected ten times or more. The CDR3 spells CASSLGGTGDYGYTF. The CDR3 DNA sequence: TGTGCCAGCAGCTTAGGAGGGACAGGGGATTATGGCTACACCTTC. The chain uses TRBV7-2 and TRBJ1-2, with 10 nucleotides matching TRBD1. The CDR3 is 15 residues long. Germline CDR1 SGHTA, CDR2 FQGNSA. V shed 1 base, J shed 5 bases, and the junction held 4 bases outside the gene matches.

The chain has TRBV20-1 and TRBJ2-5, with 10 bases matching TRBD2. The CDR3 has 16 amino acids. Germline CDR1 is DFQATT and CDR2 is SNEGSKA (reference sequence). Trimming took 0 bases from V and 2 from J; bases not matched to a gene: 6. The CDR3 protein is CSARDLGLAAQETQYF. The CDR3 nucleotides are TGCAGTGCTAGAGATCTTGGACTAGCGGCACAAGAGACCCAGTACTTC.

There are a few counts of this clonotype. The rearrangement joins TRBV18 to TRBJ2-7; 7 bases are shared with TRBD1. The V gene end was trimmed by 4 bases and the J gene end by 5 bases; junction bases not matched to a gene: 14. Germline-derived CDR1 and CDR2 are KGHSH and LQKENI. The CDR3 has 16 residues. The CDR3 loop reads CASSQEPQGVSDEQYF. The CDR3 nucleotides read TGTGCCAGCTCACAGGAACCTCAGGGGGTAAGCGACGAGCAGTACTTC.

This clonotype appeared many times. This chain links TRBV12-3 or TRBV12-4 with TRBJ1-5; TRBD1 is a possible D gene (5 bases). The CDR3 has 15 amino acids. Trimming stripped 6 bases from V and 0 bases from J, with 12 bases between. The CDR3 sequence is CASSFWGYSNQPQHF. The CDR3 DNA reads TGTGCCAGCAGCTTCTGGGGCTATAGCAATCAGCCCCAGCATTTT.